The sequence of this T cell receptor beta chain was determined in a study of control samples from healthy donors and cancer patients. Assay: immunoSEQ multiplex PCR; the TCRdb copy retains only in-frame clones and omits some. The repertoire holds over 15,000 clones, around nine tenths seen once, with 32% in the top ten. Sequences were obtained from PBMCs. The source is a man in his 60s with head and neck cancer.

This CDR3 reads CASSLGQTRPYEQYF. In nucleotides, the CDR3 is TGTGCCAGCAGCTTAGGGCAGACTCGCCCCTACGAGCAGTACTTC. The V call is TRBV7-2, the J call TRBJ2-7; no clear D gene. V lost 1 base and J lost 2, with 12 bases in between. The V gene's germline CDR1 is SGHTA and CDR2 FQGNSA. The CDR3 extends over 15 amino acids.